This entry lists 20 T cell receptor beta chains sequenced from one sample in a study of OX40 agonist ivuxolimab in advanced cancers. Libraries were made using the immunoSEQ multiplex PCR assay. Held by TCRdb, this immuneACCESS table contains in-frame sequences only and omits some clones. Under half of the omission traces to an unresolved V gene where checked; the cause of the rest is unknown. This sample is represented by 35,000 to 45,000 clones; about 86% of them were singletons. 20% to 25% of the sample lies in the top ten. The source was CD4+ or CD8+ T cells sorted from blood, collected in a trial of the OX40 agonist ivuxolimab. The receptors stem from an adult with an advanced solid tumor such as melanoma, head and neck, liver or kidney cancer.

This clone appeared a single time. This chain uses TRBV5-4 with TRBJ2-2, with D tentatively TRBD2 (6 bases). This CDR3 contains 14 residues. V was shortened by 0 bases and J by 4 bases, with 7 bases between the two germline ends. Germline-derived CDR1 and CDR2 are SGHNT and YYREEE (reference sequence). The CDR3 region is CASSLVGGTGELFF. CDR3 coding DNA: TGTGCCAGCAGCTTGGTCGGGGGCACCGGGGAGCTGTTTTTT.

The rearrangement links TRBV7-6 to TRBJ1-1; D is unresolved. The CDR3 consists of 13 residues. Germline-derived CDR1 and CDR2 are SGHVS and FNYEAQ. V was shortened by 0 bases and J by 4 bases, with 6 bases between the two germline ends. CDR3 nucleotides: TGTGCCAGCAGCTTAGCCCCGGGCACTGAAGCTTTCTTT. Encoded protein: CASSLAPGTEAFF.

The chain recombines TRBV28 with TRBJ1-2; D call uncertain. Between the trimmed V and J ends, which lost 2 bases and 7 bases, there was a span of 8 bases. The CDR3 totals 12 residues. Germline values: CDR1 MDHEN, CDR2 SYDVKM. CDR3 loop: CASSLGRGGYTF. CDR3 sequence (DNA): TGTGCCAGCAGTTTAGGGCGCGGTGGCTACACCTTC.

V is TRBV11-2 and J is TRBJ2-5, with D perhaps matching TRBD1 or TRBD2 (6 bases each). This CDR3 contains 14 residues. Germline loops: CDR1 SGHAT, CDR2 FQNNGV. Trimming pared 5 bases from V and 5 bases from J, leaving 15 bases between. The CDR3 coding sequence is TGTGCCAGCAGCGCTAGGGGGGCCTGGGAGACCCAGTACTTC. Its protein product is CASSARGAWETQYF.

The rearrangement uses TRBV7-9 and TRBJ1-2; a possible D gene is TRBD1 (5 bases). Germline V gene data show CDR1 as SEHNR and CDR2 as FQNEAQ (reference sequence). CDR3 size: 15 residues. Between the trimmed V and J ends, which lost 0 bases and 7 bases, there was a span of 15 bases. The CDR3 DNA is TGTGCCAGCAGCTTAGCAGGCGGACACCCCCCTGGCTACACCTTC. Translated: CASSLAGGHPPGYTF.

This chain links TRBV6-5 with TRBJ2-1; 8 nucleotides align to TRBD2. The germline CDR1 and CDR2 sequences are MNHEY and SVGAGI. J lost 7 bases, V lost 5 bases, and 10 bases had no gene match. The length of the CDR3 is 15 residues. DNA for the CDR3: TGTGCCAGCAGTCCCGGGGGGGGCAGGGTGAATGAGCAGTTCTTC. Encoded protein: CASSPGGGRVNEQFF.

The J gene is TRBJ2-1, the V gene TRBV15, with 16 nucleotides matching TRBD2. CDR3 length equals 15 residues. V gave up 3 bases and J gave up 13 bases; unmatched junction bases: 6. Germline V gene sequence: CDR1 LNHNV, CDR2 YYDKDF (reference sequence). DNA for the CDR3: TGTGCCACCAGCAGGGAGGGACTAGCGGGGGGGTCTCAGTTCTTC. It is translated as CATSREGLAGGSQFF.

The chain is built from TRBV9 and TRBJ1-1; D gene unclear. The germline V gene encodes CDR1 SGDLS and CDR2 YYNGEE. This CDR3 comprises 13 residues. The V gene lost 0 bases and the J gene lost 7 bases, with 10 bases spanning the gap. CDR3 DNA: TGTGCCAGCAGCGTAGTTGATGGGCGTGAAGCTTTCTTT. It translates to CASSVVDGREAFF.

This clone is labeled medium-sized (0.01 to 0.1%). This chain connects TRBV6-6 to TRBJ1-2; perhaps TRBD1 as D (5 bases). Germline CDR1 MNHNY, CDR2 SVGAGI (reference sequence). This CDR3 is 13 amino acids long. Trimming took off 5 bases at V and 8 bases at J, with 15 bases between the two ends. Here the CDR3 DNA reads TGTGCCAGCAGTACCCCCGGGGGATGGGGCTACACCTTC. This sequence encodes CASSTPGGWGYTF.

The V call is TRBV13, the J call TRBJ2-3, with TRBD2 identical over 8 bases. The CDR3 loop spans 15 amino acids. V lost 1 base and J lost 3; bases outside the gene matches: 3. Looked up from germline, CDR1 is PRHDT and CDR2 is FYEKMQ (reference sequence). CDR3 residues: CASSLDRGGTDTQYF. In DNA form, the CDR3 reads TGTGCCAGCAGCTTAGACCGGGGGGGGACAGATACGCAGTATTTT.

The chain combines TRBV2 with TRBJ1-6, with 7 bases fitting TRBD1. V lost 6 bases and J lost 7; bases outside the gene matches: 6. This CDR3 comprises 14 residues. Germline assignment: CDR1 SNHLY and CDR2 FYNNEI. The CDR3 reads CASSATGNNSPLHF. Written as DNA, the CDR3 is TGTGCCAGCAGCGCGACAGGGAACAATTCACCCCTCCACTTT.

The rearrangement links TRBV28 to TRBJ1-5, with D perhaps matching TRBD1 (5 bases). Germline V gene sequence: CDR1 MDHEN, CDR2 SYDVKM. V was cut by 7 bases and J by 7 bases, with 20 bases left in between. The CDR3 contains 15 residues. The CDR3 DNA is TGTGCCAGCACAACCCTAGTTTTGAGGGACCAGCCCCAGCATTTT. Its translation: CASTTLVLRDQPQHF.

The gene calls are TRBV7-3 and TRBJ1-3; no clear D. CDR1 SGHTA and CDR2 FQGTGA come from the germline V gene. V was shortened by 4 bases and J by 4 bases, with 11 bases between the two germline ends. The CDR3 runs 14 residues. The CDR3 spells CASSYPERGNTIYF. CDR3 nucleotides: TGTGCCAGCAGCTACCCCGAAAGGGGAAACACCATATATTTT. The entire variable domain, with the rest obtained from reference TRBV7-3 and TRBJ1-3, is as follows: GAGVSQTPSNKVTEKGKYVELRCDPISGHTALYWYRQSLGQGPEFLIYFQGTGAADDSGLPNDRFFAVRPEGSVSTLKIQRTERGDSAVYLCASSYPERGNTIYFGEGSWLTVV.

This clone was seen a handful of times. The chain combines TRBV7-9 with TRBJ2-7, with 7 bases identical to TRBD1. This CDR3 has 13 residues. V trimming: 4 bases; J trimming: 7 bases; junction bases outside the gene matches: 7. Germline-derived CDR1 and CDR2 are SEHNR and FQNEAQ (reference sequence). DNA for the CDR3: TGTGCCAGCAGCTCCGAGGGGGCGTGGGAGCAGTACGTC. Its protein product is CASSSEGAWEQYV.

The chain couples TRBV9 to TRBJ2-1; tentative D call: TRBD1 (5 bases). V was clipped by 4 bases and J by 5 bases, with 16 bases between them. CDR1 is SGDLS, CDR2 YYNGEE, per germline. The CDR3 runs 15 residues. CDR3 loop: CASSSRTTKNNEQFF. CDR3 DNA: TGTGCCAGCAGCTCGCGGACAACTAAAAACAATGAGCAGTTCTTC.

This chain links TRBV9 with TRBJ2-1; no definite D call. V was clipped by 2 bases and J by 1 base, with 13 bases between them. There are 16 residues in the CDR3. Germline V gene sequence: CDR1 SGDLS, CDR2 YYNGEE. The CDR3 here is CASSVGLVGSYNEQFF. CDR3 sequence (DNA): TGTGCCAGCAGCGTCGGTCTCGTGGGGTCCTACAATGAGCAGTTCTTC.

V gene TRBV27 combines with J gene TRBJ1-3; 7 bases are a match to TRBD1. This CDR3 spans 15 amino acids. Germline CDR1 MNHEY, CDR2 SMNVEV (reference sequence). Trimming removed 4 bases from V and 1 base from J; junction bases left unmatched: 4. In DNA, the CDR3 is TGTGCCAGCAGTTCGACAGGGACTTCTGGAAACACCATATATTTT. Its protein product is CASSSTGTSGNTIYF.

The chain has TRBV5-5 and TRBJ1-6; no reliable D call. The germline V gene has CDR1 SGHKS and CDR2 YYEKEE (reference sequence). The CDR3 covers 10 residues. Trimming removed 4 bases from V and 14 bases from J, with 7 bases in between. The DNA for the CDR3 is TGTGCCAGCAGCGGCCAGACCCTCCACTTT. Its protein product is CASSGQTLHF. Full variable domain (outside the CDR3, taken from reference TRBV5-5 and TRBJ1-6): DAGVTQSPTHLIKTRGQQVTLRCSPISGHKSVSWYQQVLGQGPQFIFQYYEKEERGRGNFPDRFSARQFPNYSSELNVNALLLGDSALYLCASSGQTLHFGNGTRLTVT.

The rearrangement joins TRBV7-8 to TRBJ2-2; 10 bases are a match to TRBD1. V dropped 5 bases and J dropped 5; count of bases not matched to a gene: 5. This CDR3 comprises 15 residues. Per germline, CDR1 SGHVS and CDR2 FQNEAQ. Written as DNA, the CDR3 is TGTGCCAGCAGCATATGGACAGGGGGAACCGGGGAGCTGTTTTTT. Its protein product is CASSIWTGGTGELFF.

This clone was detected a few times. CDR3 in amino acids: CASSPERGPAGDTDTQYF. The CDR3 coding sequence is TGTGCCAGCAGCCCCGAACGAGGTCCGGCGGGAGACACAGATACGCAGTATTTT. J is TRBJ2-3 and V is TRBV7-9, with TRBD2 matching over 7 bases. Trimming at V came to 5 bases and at J to 2 bases, leaving 16 bases not matched to a gene. The CDR3 spans 18 residues. Germline CDR1 and CDR2: SEHNR and FQNEAQ (reference sequence).